Listed below are T cell receptor beta chains from one sample, sequenced in a study of T cells after yellow fever vaccination. TCRdb re-derived calls from the 5' RACE reads in MiXCR, one entry per CDR3 protein. Seen here are 200,000 to 300,000 distinct CDR3 sequences, 6.9% observed once, and the top ten hold roughly 0.86%. Source: CD4+ T cells sorted from PBMCs, taken 15 days after the yellow fever booster vaccination. These receptors came from a man aged 25 to 40 who received the YFV17D yellow fever vaccine. The CDR3 runs from the conserved cysteine through the conserved F or W. Each record gives: J gene, D gene, V gene, CDR3 length, clone size, CDR3 protein, CDR3 DNA. A D gene is named only where the DNA matches it firmly. Expanded clones are given a class, and other clones once, few, many or no size at all.

TRBJ2-5,NA,TRBV20-1,13,few,CSARVMPAETQYF,TGCAGTGCTAGAGTCATGCCGGCGGAGACCCAGTACTTC
TRBJ2-7,TRBD1,TRBV6-2/TRBV6-3,18,many,CASSYQSGTGIGIYEQYF,TGTGCCAGCAGTTACCAAAGCGGGACAGGGATCGGGATCTACGAGCAGTACTTC
TRBJ2-3,NA,TRBV18,15,NA,CASSPPGTVTDTQYF,TGTGCCAGCTCACCACCGGGGACGGTCACAGATACGCAGTATTTT
TRBJ2-2,NA,TRBV5-1,18,few,CASSLEGQGPPNTGELFF,TGCGCCAGCAGCTTGGAAGGGCAGGGGCCTCCGAACACCGGGGAGCTGTTTTTT
TRBJ2-2,NA,TRBV6-6,13,NA,CASDRRNTGELFF,TGTGCCAGCGATCGGAGGAACACCGGGGAGCTGTTTTTT
TRBJ2-2,TRBD1,TRBV5-4,19,few,CASSSPHRDRGRITGELFF,TGTGCCAGCAGCTCACCTCACCGGGACAGGGGGCGGATCACCGGGGAGCTGTTTTTT
TRBJ2-3,TRBD2,TRBV13,15,few,CASRLAGGVTDTQYF,TGTGCCAGCAGGCTAGCGGGAGGAGTTACAGATACGCAGTATTTT
TRBJ2-1,NA,TRBV20-1,11,few,CSARQATKQFF,TGCAGTGCTAGACAGGCGACTAAGCAGTTCTTC
TRBJ1-1,NA,TRBV19,15,NA,CASTRQVALNTEAFF,TGTGCCAGTACCCGTCAGGTCGCCTTGAACACTGAAGCTTTCTTT
TRBJ2-6,NA,TRBV28,15,few,CASSPTRAGANVLTF,TGTGCCAGCAGTCCAACGAGGGCTGGGGCCAACGTCCTGACTTTC
TRBJ1-1,TRBD1,TRBV14,15,many,CASSQMRTGGTEAFF,TGTGCCAGCAGCCAGATGAGGACAGGGGGCACTGAAGCTTTCTTT
TRBJ2-5,TRBD2,TRBV7-2,14,many,CASSLGGGPETQYF,TGTGCCAGCAGCTTAGGGGGGGGTCCAGAGACCCAGTACTTC
TRBJ1-1,TRBD1,TRBV27,14,few,CASRLDRGHGEAFF,TGTGCCAGCAGACTGGACAGGGGGCATGGTGAAGCTTTCTTT
TRBJ2-5,NA,TRBV29-1,13,few,CSVFRDHQETQYF,TGCAGCGTCTTCAGGGACCACCAAGAGACCCAGTACTTC
TRBJ2-7,TRBD1,TRBV5-1,14,medium-sized,CASSLGQGLYEQYF,TGCGCCAGCAGTCTCGGACAGGGTCTCTACGAGCAGTACTTC
TRBJ2-3,TRBD1,TRBV24-1,17,many,CATSDYGAGGKRNTQYF,TGTGCCACCAGTGATTATGGAGCAGGGGGCAAGAGGAATACGCAGTATTTT
TRBJ2-3,TRBD2,TRBV4-2,17,few,CASSHSLAGGLRDTQYF,TGTGCCAGCAGCCACTCCCTAGCGGGAGGGCTGAGAGATACGCAGTATTTT
TRBJ2-5,NA,TRBV5-1,15,many,CASSSTRGGQETQYF,TGCGCCAGCAGCTCCACTAGGGGGGGACAAGAGACCCAGTACTTC
TRBJ2-3,TRBD2,TRBV29-1,13,many,CSVASGSTDTQYF,TGCAGCGTTGCTAGCGGGAGCACAGATACGCAGTATTTT
TRBJ2-7,NA,TRBV27,14,many,CASSLVRFPYEQYF,TGTGCCAGCAGTTTAGTCAGGTTTCCCTACGAGCAGTACTTC
TRBJ1-1,NA,TRBV7-9,13,many,CASSFGRNTEAFF,TGTGCCAGCAGCTTCGGGAGGAACACTGAAGCTTTCTTT
TRBJ2-7,TRBD2,TRBV12-3/TRBV12-4,14,NA,CASSLELANYEQYF,TGTGCCAGCAGTTTAGAACTAGCGAACTACGAGCAGTACTTC
TRBJ2-7,TRBD2,TRBV11-2,17,NA,CASSHLTSGRFAYEQYF,TGTGCCAGCAGCCACCTGACTAGCGGGAGGTTTGCCTACGAGCAGTACTTC
TRBJ2-3,NA,TRBV7-2,12,many,CASSQVPDTQYF,TGTGCCAGCAGTCAGGTCCCAGATACGCAGTATTTT
TRBJ2-7,NA,TRBV7-2,12,few,CASSLAFREQYF,TGTGCCAGCAGCTTAGCGTTCAGGGAGCAGTACTTC
TRBJ2-3,NA,TRBV4-3,17,few,CASSQEIAETSTDTQYF,TGCGCCAGCAGCCAGGAAATAGCAGAGACTAGCACAGATACGCAGTATTTT
TRBJ2-1,NA,TRBV5-1,14,many,CASSFASPYNEQFF,TGCGCCAGCAGCTTTGCCTCCCCCTACAATGAGCAGTTCTTC
TRBJ1-3,NA,TRBV7-4,16,few,CASSLEGPPSGNTIYF,TGTGCCAGCAGCTTAGAGGGCCCTCCTTCGGGAAACACCATATATTTT
TRBJ2-5,TRBD2,TRBV7-8,15,few,CASSLLLLAEETQYF,TGTGCCAGCAGCTTGTTACTACTAGCGGAAGAGACCCAGTACTTC